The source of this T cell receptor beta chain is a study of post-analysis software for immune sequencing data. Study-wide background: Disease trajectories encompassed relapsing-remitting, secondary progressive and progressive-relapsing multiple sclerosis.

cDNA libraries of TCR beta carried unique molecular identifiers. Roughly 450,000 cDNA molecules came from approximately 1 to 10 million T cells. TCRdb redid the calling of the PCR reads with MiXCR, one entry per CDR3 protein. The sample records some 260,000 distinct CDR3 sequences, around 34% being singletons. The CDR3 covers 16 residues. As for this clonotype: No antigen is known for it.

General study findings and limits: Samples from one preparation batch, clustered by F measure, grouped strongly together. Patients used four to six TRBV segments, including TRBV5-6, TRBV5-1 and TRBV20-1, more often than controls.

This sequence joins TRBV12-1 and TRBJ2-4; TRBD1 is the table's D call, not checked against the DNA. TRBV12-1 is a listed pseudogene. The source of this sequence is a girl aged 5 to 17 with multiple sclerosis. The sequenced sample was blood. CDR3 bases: TGTGCCAGCAGCCCCCCGGGACAGGGGATTGAAAACATTCAGTACTTC. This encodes CASSPPGQGIENIQYF.